The rows below give T cell receptor beta chains drawn from one sample of a study of breast tumors, draining lymph nodes, adjacent tissues. MiXCR, run by TCRdb on the multiplex PCR reads, gives a single entry per CDR3 protein. The data show some 170,000 distinct CDR3 sequences, approximately 33% seen once. The sequenced material came from axillary lymph node tissue. The source of these receptors is a female donor with breast cancer. Some clones in this sample may be carry-over from other donors' samples. Each CDR3 is given with its conserved first and last residue. A D gene is named only where the DNA matches it firmly. The size of a clone is reported for some rows only, either as once, few or many, or as a class for expanded clones.

size	J	length	V	D	CDR3	DNA
few	TRBJ2-5	13	TRBV6-6	.	CASHGLIQETQYF	TGTGCCAGCCACGGACTAATTCAAGAGACCCAGTACTTC
few	TRBJ2-3	16	TRBV29-1	.	CSVEGREGESTDTQYF	TGCAGCGTTGAAGGGAGGGAGGGGGAGAGCACAGATACGCAGTATTTT
many	TRBJ1-5	12	TRBV2	.	CASRWGGQPQHF	TGTGCCAGCAGGTGGGGTGGTCAGCCCCAGCATTTT
few	TRBJ2-3	18	TRBV3-1	TRBD2	CASSQASAAGGGINTQYF	TGTGCCAGCAGCCAAGCCTCAGCGGCGGGGGGCGGGATAAATACGCAGTATTTT
many	TRBJ2-1	15	TRBV27	TRBD2	CASSLRTSGSNEQFF	TGTGCCAGCAGTTTAAGGACTAGCGGGAGCAATGAGCAGTTCTTC
many	TRBJ2-1	14	TRBV7-9	TRBD2	CASSVSGGANEQFF	TGTGCCAGCAGCGTTAGCGGGGGGGCCAATGAGCAGTTCTTC
many	TRBJ1-2	12	TRBV6-1	.	CASSGRWEGYTF	TGTGCCAGCAGTGGGAGATGGGAAGGCTACACCTTC
many	TRBJ1-4	14	TRBV14	.	CASSQAGKIEKLFF	TGTGCCAGCAGCCAAGCGGGAAAAATCGAAAAACTGTTTTTT
many	TRBJ2-6	18	TRBV25-1	TRBD1	CASSTPDRAAAGANVLTF	TGTGCCAGCAGCACCCCCGACAGGGCCGCCGCTGGGGCCAACGTCCTGACTTTC
.	TRBJ1-1	14	TRBV4-1	TRBD1	CASRPPGQGLYAFF	TGCGCCAGCAGGCCTCCGGGACAGGGACTTTATGCTTTCTTT
.	TRBJ2-7	12	TRBV29-1	.	CSQDTVRYEQYF	TGCAGCCAAGATACGGTTCGATACGAGCAGTACTTC
many	TRBJ1-2	15	TRBV7-7	.	CASSLEAGISYGYPF	TGTGCTAGCAGCTTAGAGGCGGGGATATCCTATGGCTACCCCTTC
many	TRBJ2-7	12	TRBV20-1	.	CSAAPDGYEQYF	TGCAGTGCGGCCCCAGACGGATACGAGCAGTACTTC
.	TRBJ2-7	13	TRBV2	.	CASRLVAEERQYF	TGTGCCAGCAGACTAGTAGCCGAGGAGAGGCAGTACTTC
many	TRBJ2-1	16	TRBV12-3/TRBV12-4	TRBD1	CASSLRRQGSSGEQFF	TGTGCCAGCAGTTTACGAAGACAGGGGTCTAGTGGTGAGCAGTTCTTC
.	TRBJ2-3	16	TRBV11-2	.	CASRGLQAVSTDTQYF	TGTGCCAGCAGGGGCCTCCAGGCTGTGAGCACAGATACGCAGTATTTT
many	TRBJ2-1	17	TRBV7-2	.	CASSSQLWGDSYNEQFF	TGTGCCAGCAGTTCCCAGTTGTGGGGCGACTCCTACAATGAGCAGTTCTTC
many	TRBJ2-3	14	TRBV7-9	TRBD1	CASSPTGDGDTQYF	TGTGCCAGCAGCCCCACAGGGGATGGAGATACGCAGTATTTT
many	TRBJ1-6	14	TRBV18	.	CASSTSDSPSPLHF	TGTGCCAGCTCAACCTCGGACAGTCCGTCACCCCTCCACTTT
.	TRBJ2-1	17	TRBV2	.	CASSEIGTTVSYNEQFF	TGTGCCAGCAGTGAAATAGGGACAACCGTCTCCTACAATGAGCAGTTCTTC
many	TRBJ2-1	13	TRBV29-1	.	CSVDPEDDNEQFF	TGCAGCGTTGACCCCGAGGACGACAATGAGCAGTTCTTC
.	TRBJ1-4	14	TRBV10-2	.	CASRAGAVNEKLFF	TGCGCCAGTAGAGCAGGGGCCGTTAATGAAAAACTGTTTTTT
.	TRBJ1-2	14	TRBV24-1	TRBD1	CATEGRTGYYGYTF	TGTGCCACGGAGGGACGGACAGGGTACTATGGCTACACCTTC
many	TRBJ2-3	13	TRBV30	TRBD1	CAGDRFGTDTQYF	TGTGCCGGGGACAGGTTTGGCACAGATACGCAGTATTTT
many	TRBJ2-7	19	TRBV30	TRBD2	CAWSQPRTSGRTNPYEQYF	TGTGCCTGGAGTCAACCTAGGACTAGCGGGAGAACCAATCCCTACGAGCAGTACTTC
few	TRBJ2-3	17	TRBV27	TRBD2	CASSLRPSGGSTDTQYF	TGTGCCAGCAGTTTAAGGCCTAGCGGAGGGAGCACAGATACGCAGTATTTT
many	TRBJ2-2	22	TRBV25-1	TRBD2	CASSDHASGRVPPPLNTGELFF	TGTGCCAGCAGTGACCATGCGTCAGGGAGGGTCCCCCCCCCCCTGAACACCGGGGAGCTGTTTTTT
many	TRBJ2-7	17	TRBV11-2	TRBD2	CASSSISGRPSSYEQYF	TGTGCCAGCAGCTCCATTAGCGGGAGGCCGAGCTCCTACGAGCAGTACTTC
.	TRBJ1-4	17	TRBV6-4	.	CARNLAGTLLGNEKLFF	TGTGCCAGGAACCTGGCCGGGACTCTTCTCGGTAATGAAAAACTGTTTTTT
.	TRBJ2-7	14	TRBV10-3	.	CAISPGTSTYELCF	TGTGCCATCTCCCCTGGGACCTCTACCTACGAGCTGTGCTTC
many	TRBJ2-1	15	TRBV7-8	TRBD2	CASRSGLARTVEQFF	TGTGCCAGCAGAAGTGGACTAGCACGGACCGTTGAGCAGTTCTTC
once	TRBJ1-3	13	TRBV3-1	.	CASSQGTGDTIYF	TGTGCCAGCAGCCAGGGAACCGGAGACACCATATATTTT
many	TRBJ2-2	13	TRBV5-1	.	CASSQHNPGELFF	TGCGCCAGCAGCCAACATAACCCCGGGGAGCTGTTTTTT
many	TRBJ2-5	13	TRBV6-1	.	CASSESGTETQYF	TGTGCCAGCAGTGAATCGGGTACGGAGACCCAGTACTTC
many	TRBJ2-1	19	TRBV5-8	TRBD2	CASSVAGTSGSLIYNEQFF	TGTGCCAGCAGCGTAGCAGGGACTAGCGGAAGCCTGATCTACAATGAGCAGTTCTTC
many	TRBJ1-6	14	TRBV5-8	.	CASSLGLAGSPLHF	TGTGCCAGCAGCTTAGGACTGGCAGGTTCACCCCTCCACTTT
.	TRBJ2-4	13	TRBV29-1	TRBD2	CSAGGGERNIQYF	TGCAGCGCGGGGGGGGGGGAGCGTAACATTCAGTACTTC
many	TRBJ2-5	13	TRBV20-1	TRBD2	CSAQSGAGETQYF	TGCAGTGCGCAGAGCGGGGCAGGAGAGACCCAGTACTTC
many	TRBJ2-3	16	TRBV6-5	.	CASSPGILRNTDTQYF	TGTGCCAGCAGCCCGGGAATCTTGCGGAACACAGATACGCAGTATTTT
.	TRBJ1-2	15	TRBV5-1	.	CASSLEAKIGYGYTF	TGCGCCAGCAGCTTGGAGGCCAAAATCGGCTATGGCTACACCTTC
.	TRBJ2-3	16	TRBV7-2	TRBD2	CASRSGLAGGRDTQYF	TGTGCCAGCAGGTCGGGACTAGCGGGGGGGCGAGATACGCAGTATTTT
many	TRBJ2-1	14	TRBV20-1	.	CSAWDFSSYNEQFF	TGCAGTGCTTGGGACTTCAGCTCCTACAATGAGCAGTTCTTC
few	TRBJ1-1	15	TRBV29-1	.	CSGLLRGVRPTEAFF	TGCAGCGGCCTATTACGGGGGGTAAGACCCACTGAAGCTTTCTTT
many	TRBJ2-1	17	TRBV9	TRBD2	CASSAKTSGSSYNEQFF	TGTGCCAGCAGCGCCAAAACTAGCGGGAGCTCCTACAATGAGCAGTTCTTC
many	TRBJ2-6	13	TRBV24-1	.	CATRGTGANVLTF	TGTGCCACCAGAGGGACTGGGGCCAACGTCCTGACTTTC
.	TRBJ1-2	17	TRBV7-2	.	CASSYQKGGALVYGYTF	TGTGCCAGCAGCTATCAAAAGGGAGGGGCGTTGGTTTATGGCTACACCTTC
.	TRBJ2-1	15	TRBV25-1	.	CASRDMGTPIHEQFF	TGTGCCAGCAGAGATATGGGGACGCCCATCCACGAGCAGTTCTTC
few	TRBJ2-7	12	TRBV3-2	.	CASSQGGGEQYF	TGTGCCAGCAGCCAAGGAGGGGGCGAGCAGTACTTC
many	TRBJ1-1	13	TRBV9	.	CASSVSANTEAFF	TGTGCCAGCAGCGTTTCTGCGAACACTGAAGCTTTCTTT
.	TRBJ1-1	15	TRBV11-2	.	CASSPWRELRTEAFF	TGTGCCAGCAGCCCCTGGAGGGAGCTTAGGACTGAAGCTTTCTTT
.	TRBJ2-1	13	TRBV28	.	CASLRQGSNEQFF	TGTGCCAGCCTTCGGCAGGGTAGCAATGAGCAGTTCTTC
.	TRBJ2-5	14	TRBV5-1	.	CASSSPGQQDTQYF	TGCGCCAGCAGCTCACCGGGACAACAAGACACCCAGTACTTC
once	TRBJ1-6	15	TRBV10-1	TRBD1	CASRTGAVGNSPLHF	TGCGCCAGCAGAACAGGGGCTGTGGGTAATTCACCCCTCCACTTT
many	TRBJ2-7	13	TRBV5-1	.	CASSRWGGDEQYF	TGCGCCAGCAGCCGTTGGGGCGGAGACGAGCAGTACTTC
many	TRBJ1-3	13	TRBV7-3	.	CASSSFPGNTIYF	TGTGCCAGCAGCTCCTTCCCTGGAAACACCATATATTTT
many	TRBJ2-7	15	TRBV18	.	CASSPRSGGSYEQYF	TGTGCCAGCTCACCTCGTTCCGGGGGCTCCTACGAGCAGTACTTC
many	TRBJ1-2	14	TRBV7-9	TRBD1	CASSSRTGAEGYTF	TGTGCCAGCAGCTCCAGGACAGGGGCAGAGGGCTACACCTTC